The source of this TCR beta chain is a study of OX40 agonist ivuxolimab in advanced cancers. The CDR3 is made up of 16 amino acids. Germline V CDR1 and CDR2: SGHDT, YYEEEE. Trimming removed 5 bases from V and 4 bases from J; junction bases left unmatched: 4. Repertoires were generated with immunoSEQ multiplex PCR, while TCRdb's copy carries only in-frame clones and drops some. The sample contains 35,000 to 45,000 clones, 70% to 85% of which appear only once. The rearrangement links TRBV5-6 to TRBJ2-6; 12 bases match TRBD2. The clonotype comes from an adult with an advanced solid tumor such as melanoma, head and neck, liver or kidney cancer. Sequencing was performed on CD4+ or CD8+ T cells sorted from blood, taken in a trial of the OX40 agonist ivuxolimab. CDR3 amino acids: CASRTSGSSGANVLTF. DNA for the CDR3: TGTGCCAGCAGGACTAGCGGGAGTTCGGGGGCCAACGTCCTGACTTTC.